The T cell receptor (beta chain) described here comes from a study of cytomegalovirus exposure and HLA in healthy donors. PCR amplification relied on 60 Vbeta primers (plus 13 Jbeta primers). The data were produced by immunoSEQ multiplex PCR, yet TCRdb's version contains in-frame clones alone and is incomplete. The sample records over 75,000 clones, around 67% being singletons. Study-level points and caveats: Later on, an analysis found that several of the most significant clusters appeared to be linked to common viral pathogens, which included parvovirus B19. Diagnosis of cytomegalovirus status made by the classifier reportedly showed high specificity and sensitivity.

Germline V gene sequence: CDR1 SGHTA, CDR2 FQGTGA. This CDR3 has 15 amino acids. V trimming: 6 bases; J trimming: 5 bases; junction bases outside the gene matches: 8. A note on this clone: Antigen: not known.

The sample comprised PBMCs. This TCR came from a human donor in good health. V and J are TRBV7-3 and TRBJ1-5, with 9 bases matching TRBD1. CDR3 nucleotides: TGTGCCAGCAGTTCGGACAGGGGAAAATATCAGCCCCAGCATTTT. The encoded protein is CASSSDRGKYQPQHF. Full variable domain (rest looked up from reference TRBV7-3 and TRBJ1-5): GAGVSQTPSNKVTEKGKYVELRCDPISGHTALYWYRQSLGQGPEFLIYFQGTGAADDSGLPNDRFFAVRPEGSVSTLKIQRTERGDSAVYLCASSSDRGKYQPQHFGDGTRLSIL.